This paragraph reports one TCR beta chain. The sample belongs to a study of Ad26.COV2.S vaccination and SARS-CoV-2 variants. Study background: A COV1001 Ad26.COV2.S trial-arm participant provided the sample.

In germline, CDR1 is SGDLS, CDR2 YYNGEE. V lost 0 bases, J lost 4 bases, and 2 bases stayed unmatched. The CDR3 covers 14 residues. Treatment of the sample: roughly 18 received Ad26.COV2.S at low or high dose, single or two shots; roughly five received placebo; per-sample allocation not given. Sample collection was performed on day 63 after the first vaccine or placebo injection. The data were produced by immunoSEQ multiplex PCR, yet TCRdb's version contains in-frame clones alone and is incomplete. The table lists some 320,000 clones, 86% of them singletons. Source: peripheral blood, taken in a trial of Ad26.COV2.S vaccine versus placebo. This TCR derives from a person aged 18 to 59 who received the Ad26.COV2.S COVID-19 vaccine or a placebo. The chain has TRBV9 and TRBJ2-5, with 8 bases that match TRBD1. The CDR3 nucleotides are TGTGCCAGCAGCGTAGCTACAGGGGGAGAGACCCAGTACTTC. Residues: CASSVATGGETQYF.